This T cell receptor beta chain was observed in a study of blood T cell repertoires in COVID-19. The overall study: The samples span acute and convalescent COVID-19 from the United States, Italy and Spain. PBMCs, B-cell-depleted T cells, or T cells were the source of the cDNA or gDNA that made up the material.

This clone occurred a few times. The same CDR3 arises from other DNA sequences in this sample as well. Original analysis: Reference gene primer amplification gave nucleated cell count estimates. Here immunoSEQ multiplex PCR was the method, and the copy in TCRdb shows in-frame clones only, minus some. That table is the source of V, J and clone size, and D and trimming were worked out from the DNA. Among over 130,000 clones listed, about 80% were seen once. Germline CDR1 and CDR2: SQVTM and ANQGSEA. The CDR3 covers 13 residues. Trimming removed 6 bases at V and 2 bases at J, with 11 bases between. The TCR originated in a woman aged 60 to 75 with acute or convalescent COVID-19. This sequence joins TRBV29-1 and TRBJ1-5, with a tentative D call TRBD1 (5 bases). Specimen: peripheral blood. This CDR3 is CSVQGGGNQPQHF. In DNA, the CDR3 is TGCAGCGTGCAGGGTGGAGGCAATCAGCCCCAGCATTTT.